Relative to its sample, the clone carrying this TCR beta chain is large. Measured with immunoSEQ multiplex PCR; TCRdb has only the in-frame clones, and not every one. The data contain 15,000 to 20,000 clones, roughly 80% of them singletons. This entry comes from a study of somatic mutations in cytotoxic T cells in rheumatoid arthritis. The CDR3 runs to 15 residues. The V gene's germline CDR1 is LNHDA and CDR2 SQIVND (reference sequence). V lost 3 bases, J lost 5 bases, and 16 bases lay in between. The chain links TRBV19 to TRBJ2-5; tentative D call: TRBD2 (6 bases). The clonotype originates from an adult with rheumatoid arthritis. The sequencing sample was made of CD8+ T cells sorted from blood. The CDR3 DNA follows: TGTGCCAGTAGTATGGGGGAGGTCGGATCGGAGACCCAGTACTTC. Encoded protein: CASSMGEVGSETQYF.